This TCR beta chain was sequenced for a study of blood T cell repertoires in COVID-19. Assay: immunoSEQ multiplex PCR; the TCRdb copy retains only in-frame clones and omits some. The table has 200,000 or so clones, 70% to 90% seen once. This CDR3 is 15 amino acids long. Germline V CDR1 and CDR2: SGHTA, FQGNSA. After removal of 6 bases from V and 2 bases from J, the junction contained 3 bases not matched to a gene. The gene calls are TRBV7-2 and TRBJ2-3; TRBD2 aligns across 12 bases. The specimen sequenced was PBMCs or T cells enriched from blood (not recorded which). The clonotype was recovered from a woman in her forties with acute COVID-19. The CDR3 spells CASRRTSGITDTQYF. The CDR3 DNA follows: TGTGCCAGCAGGCGGACTAGCGGGATCACAGATACGCAGTATTTT.